These 32 T cell receptor beta chains originate from one sample sequenced in a study of blood T cell repertoires in COVID-19. The method was immunoSEQ multiplex PCR; TCRdb's version includes in-frame clones alone and lacks a portion of them. The sample has over 95,000 clones, over 80% seen once; the top ten hold approximately 4.3%. Sequencing was performed on peripheral blood. The receptor set was obtained from a woman aged 50 to 60 with acute or convalescent COVID-19.

This sequence joins TRBV28 and TRBJ1-3; weak D call: TRBD1 (5 bases). Germline CDR1 reads MDHEN; CDR2 reads SYDVKM. V was pared by 5 bases and J by 5 bases, with 13 bases between. This CDR3 is 14 amino acids long. The CDR3 here is CASSNQGSRNTIYF. The CDR3 DNA is TGTGCCAGCAGTAATCAGGGTTCCCGAAACACCATATATTTT.

The table lists this clone with a count of one. The chain recombines TRBV2 with TRBJ2-1; D is ambiguous. The CDR3 contains 13 residues. Per the germline V gene, CDR1 is SNHLY and CDR2 is FYNNEI. The ends were cut back, 6 bases at V and 5 bases at J, with 11 bases in the middle. The CDR3 protein is CASSNERNNEQFF. The CDR3 DNA follows: TGTGCCAGCAGCAATGAGAGAAACAATGAGCAGTTCTTC.

This sequence joins TRBV30 and TRBJ2-5; D perhaps matches TRBD2 (5 bases). The V end lost 2 bases, the J end lost 9 bases, and 19 bases lay between the germline ends. This CDR3 contains 14 residues. CDR1 is GTSNPN and CDR2 is SVGIG in the germline V gene (reference sequence). CDR3 in DNA: TGTGCCTGGAGTCAAGGACTGGGTGAAGGGCCCCAGTACTTC. Residues: CAWSQGLGEGPQYF.

The rearrangement uses TRBV7-9 and TRBJ1-6; 7 bases map to TRBD1. The CDR3 runs to 15 residues. The J segment lost 8 bases and the V segment lost 5 bases, leaving 9 bases of the junction unmatched. Germline CDR1 SEHNR, CDR2 FQNEAQ (reference sequence). The CDR3 nucleotides read TGTGCCAGCAGCCCAATACAGGGGTTAGATTCACCCCTCCACTTT. Translating gives CASSPIQGLDSPLHF.

V usage is TRBV19 and J usage is TRBJ2-2, with D perhaps matching TRBD2 (5 bases). The CDR3 length is 16 residues. The germline V gene encodes CDR1 LNHDA and CDR2 SQIVND (reference sequence). Deletions cut 1 base from V and 2 bases from J, with 11 bases between. CDR3 amino acids: CASSIVPGLNTGELFF. In DNA, the CDR3 is TGTGCCAGTAGTATAGTTCCAGGACTTAACACCGGGGAGCTGTTTTTT.

The chain carries TRBV7-3 and TRBJ1-1, with D hard to call. Germline-derived CDR1 and CDR2 are SGHTA and FQGTGA. Trimming took 5 bases from V and 1 from J, leaving 14 bases between them. The length of the CDR3 is 15 residues. This CDR3 reads CASSPMGRENTEAFF. As DNA, the CDR3 is TGTGCCAGCAGCCCAATGGGCCGGGAGAACACTGAAGCTTTCTTT.

This chain links TRBV5-4 with TRBJ1-4; 7 nucleotides line up with TRBD1. Germline V gene sequence: CDR1 SGHNT, CDR2 YYREEE (reference sequence). Trimming at V came to 0 bases and at J to 4 bases, leaving 3 bases not matched to a gene. CDR3 length: 15 amino acids. The CDR3 coding sequence is TGTGCCAGCAGCTTGGATGACAGGGATAATGAAAAACTGTTTTTT. Residues: CASSLDDRDNEKLFF.

On this clone: The sample contains more than one DNA sequence encoding this CDR3. The chain joins TRBV4-3 to TRBJ2-7; TRBD1 matches at 8 bases. Germline CDR1 reads LGHNA; CDR2 reads YSLEER. The CDR3 runs 14 residues. The ends lost 1 base at V and 3 bases at J; junction bases unmatched: 2. The CDR3 DNA follows: TGCGCCAGCAGCCAAGCCACAGGGGGCTACGAGCAGTACTTC. This codes for CASSQATGGYEQYF.

This clone was observed a single time. The CDR3 sequence is CASSGGLGRADEKLFF. The CDR3 DNA sequence: TGTGCCAGCAGTGGGGGACTAGGCAGGGCAGACGAAAAACTGTTTTTT. This sequence joins TRBV2 and TRBJ1-4; possibly TRBD1 for D (5 bases). V lost 4 bases to trimming and J lost 8 bases, with 20 bases between them. Looked up from germline, CDR1 is SNHLY and CDR2 is FYNNEI. The CDR3 runs 16 residues.

The chain uses TRBV10-1 and TRBJ1-2; 8 positions match TRBD1. Germline assignment: CDR1 WNHNN and CDR2 SYGVQD (reference sequence). V trimming: 5 bases; J trimming: 7 bases; junction bases outside the gene matches: 3. The CDR3 covers 12 residues. In DNA form, the CDR3 reads TGCGCCAGCAGTAACAGGGGGAGTGGCTACACCTTC. It specifies CASSNRGSGYTF.

The V gene is TRBV2, the J gene TRBJ2-3; D might be TRBD2 (6 bases). V was pared by 10 bases and J by 11 bases, with 22 bases between. Germline CDR1 reads SNHLY; CDR2 reads FYNNEI. The length of the CDR3 is 13 residues. The CDR3 DNA sequence: TGTGCCACCTGGACTACAAGGACCCAAGAGCAGTATTTT. Its protein is CATWTTRTQEQYF.

The chain links TRBV4-1 to TRBJ1-1; maybe TRBD1 (5 bases). CDR3 length equals 13 residues. V dropped 4 bases and J dropped 5 bases, with 11 bases sitting between them. Germline V gene lookup returns CDR1 MGHRA and CDR2 YSYEKL. CDR3: CASSRLGDTEAFF. CDR3 nucleotides: TGCGCCAGCAGCCGTCTAGGGGATACTGAAGCTTTCTTT.

The chain's CDR3 is CASSRDTSETQYF. CDR3 sequence (DNA): TGTGCCAGCAGTAGGGACACTTCAGAGACCCAGTACTTC. The rearrangement joins TRBV6-2 or TRBV6-3 to TRBJ2-5, with TRBD1 as a possible D gene (6 bases). CDR3 length: 13 residues. V was clipped by 5 bases and J by 4 bases, with 11 bases between them. Germline lookup yields CDR1 MNHEY and CDR2 SVGEGT.

This rearrangement joins TRBV27 to TRBJ1-1; the match to TRBD1 covers 9 bases. The CDR3 extends over 14 amino acids. Per germline, CDR1 MNHEY and CDR2 SMNVEV (reference sequence). V lost 5 bases, J lost 4 bases, and 5 bases stayed unmatched. This CDR3 reads CASSKQGASTEAFF. The DNA for the CDR3 is TGTGCCAGCAGTAAACAGGGGGCGAGCACTGAAGCTTTCTTT.

The rearrangement joins TRBV6-4 to TRBJ2-2; the D gene is possibly TRBD1 (5 bases). Trimming pared 6 bases from V and 5 bases from J, leaving 13 bases between. The CDR3 is made up of 14 amino acids. Germline V CDR1 and CDR2: MRHNA, SNTAGT. The CDR3 spells CASSLTGQTGELFF. In nucleotides, the CDR3 is TGTGCCAGCAGCCTCACTGGACAAACCGGGGAGCTGTTTTTT.

The rearrangement joins TRBV18 to TRBJ1-5; TRBD1 matches at 8 bases. The CDR3 has 15 amino acids. V gave up 6 bases and J gave up 4 bases; unmatched junction bases: 8. Germline lookup yields CDR1 KGHSH and CDR2 LQKENI. Written as DNA, the CDR3 is TGTGCCAGCTCGTCTACGGGACAGGAGAATCAGCCCCAGCATTTT. Translated, it gives CASSSTGQENQPQHF.

The CDR3 loop is CASSYERRAYEQYF. The CDR3 region has the DNA TGTGCCAGCAGTTACGAGCGCAGGGCCTACGAGCAGTACTTC. V is TRBV6-2 or TRBV6-3 and J is TRBJ2-7; maybe TRBD1 (5 bases). The CDR3 is 14 amino acids. Trimming took off 2 bases at V and 2 bases at J, with 10 bases between the two ends. From germline, CDR1 is MNHEY and CDR2 SVGEGT.

This sequence joins TRBV5-1 and TRBJ2-3; D is possibly TRBD2 (7 bases). CDR3 length: 15 amino acids. With 4 bases removed from V and 3 bases from J, the gap between germline ends came to 15 bases. CDR1 SGHRS and CDR2 YFSETQ come from the germline V gene. CDR3 protein: CASSPGGRGTDTQYF. CDR3 nucleotides: TGCGCCAGCAGCCCCGGGGGGAGGGGGACAGATACGCAGTATTTT.

This clone was detected only once. The chain joins TRBV7-9 to TRBJ2-2; possibly TRBD1 for D (5 bases). This CDR3 spans 14 amino acids. The ends were cut back, 2 bases at V and 6 bases at J, with 10 bases in the middle. Germline CDR1 and CDR2: SEHNR and FQNEAQ (reference sequence). The CDR3 sequence: CASSLLQESGELFF. Here the CDR3 DNA reads TGTGCCAGCAGCTTACTACAGGAGTCCGGGGAGCTGTTTTTT.

The chain uses TRBV10-3 and TRBJ2-1; 7 positions agree with TRBD2. Germline V gene data show CDR1 as ENHRY and CDR2 as SYGVKD. There are 11 residues in the CDR3. V gave up 10 bases and J gave up 8 bases; unmatched junction bases: 5. DNA for the CDR3: TGTGCCACCCGTCGGGGGGATGAGCAGTTCTTC. Translated: CATRRGDEQFF.

The V gene is TRBV5-1, the J gene TRBJ2-6, with D perhaps TRBD1 (6 bases). V was pared by 1 base and J by 0 bases, with 11 bases between. Germline values: CDR1 SGHRS, CDR2 YFSETQ. This CDR3 has 17 residues. CDR3 nucleotides: TGCGCCAGCAGCTTGCCAGGGGCCAACTCTGGGGCCAACGTCCTGACTTTC. Its protein is CASSLPGANSGANVLTF.

The chain employs TRBV7-2 and TRBJ1-1; no reliable D call. The germline CDR1 and CDR2 sequences are SGHTA and FQGNSA. The CDR3 is 13 residues long. Trimming pared 7 bases from V and 3 bases from J, leaving 12 bases between. Written as DNA, the CDR3 is TGTGCCAGCAACAAACAGCTTTACACTGAAGCTTTCTTT. Its protein is CASNKQLYTEAFF.

V is TRBV10-3 and J is TRBJ1-2; 9 nucleotides align to TRBD1. Germline loops: CDR1 ENHRY, CDR2 SYGVKD. CDR3 length: 14 amino acids. V shed 7 bases, J shed 4 bases, and the junction held 7 bases outside the gene matches. The CDR3 sequence is CAITGTGSSYGYTF. The DNA of the CDR3 is TGTGCCATCACCGGGACAGGGTCTAGCTATGGCTACACCTTC.

The J gene is TRBJ1-4, the V gene TRBV6-1, with no clear D. This CDR3 has 17 residues. Trimming cost V 0 bases and J 0 bases, with 11 bases left between them. Germline-derived CDR1 and CDR2 are MNHNS and SASEGT. Here the CDR3 reads CASSEAMAAATNEKLFF. DNA for the CDR3: TGTGCCAGCAGTGAAGCAATGGCTGCCGCAACTAATGAAAAACTGTTTTTT.

V is TRBV7-6 and J is TRBJ1-3, with no clear D. V lost 4 bases and J 2 bases, leaving 12 bases between the germline ends. CDR1 and CDR2 (germline): SGHVS, FNYEAQ. This CDR3 has 15 amino acids. The CDR3 spells CASSSNLEPGNTIYF. The CDR3 DNA reads TGTGCCAGCAGCTCGAACTTGGAGCCTGGAAACACCATATATTTT.

This sequence joins TRBV7-2 and TRBJ1-5; D is ambiguous. Germline CDR1 is SGHTA and CDR2 is FQGNSA. The CDR3 consists of 13 residues. The V and J ends lost 5 bases and 7 bases respectively, with 12 bases between them. CDR3 coding DNA: TGTGCCAGCAGCCTCAACGGCAGGCAGCCCCAGCATTTT. As protein: CASSLNGRQPQHF.

The chain employs TRBV3-1 (or the pseudogene TRBV3-2) and TRBJ1-4; D is undetermined. Trimming took 0 bases from V and 4 from J, leaving 9 bases between them. The germline V gene encodes CDR1 LGHDT and CDR2 YNNKEL (reference sequence). The CDR3 spans 15 residues. In DNA, the CDR3 is TGTGCCAGCAGCCAAGATGCAGGATATAATGAAAAACTGTTTTTT. It specifies CASSQDAGYNEKLFF.

The CDR3 loop reads CASSDSDSLNTEAFF. The CDR3 DNA follows: TGTGCCAGCAGTGACTCAGACAGCTTGAACACTGAAGCTTTCTTT. The chain uses TRBV6-4 and TRBJ1-1, with D possibly TRBD1 on 5 matching bases. The CDR3 loop spans 15 amino acids. The germline CDR1 and CDR2 sequences are MRHNA and SNTAGT. Trimming shortened V by 0 bases and J by 0 bases, and 8 bases separated the two germline ends.

The V gene is TRBV6-1, the J gene TRBJ1-2, with no clear D. Deletions cut 2 bases from V and 9 bases from J, with 10 bases between. Per the germline V gene, CDR1 is MNHNS and CDR2 is SASEGT. There are 12 residues in the CDR3. CDR3 protein: CASSESVYSYTF. CDR3 coding DNA: TGTGCCAGCAGTGAATCTGTTTATAGCTACACCTTC.

This clone was found once. The chain employs TRBV7-9 and TRBJ2-3, with D perhaps matching TRBD2 (6 bases). The CDR3 is 15 amino acids. Germline assignment: CDR1 SEHNR and CDR2 FQNEAQ (reference sequence). Trimming stripped 5 bases from V and 1 base from J, with 13 bases between. The chain's CDR3 is CASSPRETRTDTQYF. In DNA form, the CDR3 reads TGTGCCAGCAGCCCACGGGAGACTCGCACAGATACGCAGTATTTT.

This chain's CDR3 is CASSSTSPPYEQYF. DNA for the CDR3: TGTGCCAGCAGTTCGACTTCCCCACCCTACGAGCAGTACTTC. The rearrangement joins TRBV28 to TRBJ2-7; unclear D gene. V lost 4 bases and J lost 2, with 12 bases in between. This CDR3 spans 14 amino acids. Germline loops: CDR1 MDHEN, CDR2 SYDVKM.

The CDR3 DNA reads as TGTGCCAGCAGCGCAGGACTAGCGGACACAGATACGCAGTATTTT. It is translated as CASSAGLADTDTQYF. V and J are TRBV5-4 and TRBJ2-3, with 10 bases lining up with TRBD2. V shed 4 bases and J 2 bases; nucleotides not matched to a gene: 4. In germline, CDR1 is SGHNT, CDR2 YYREEE (reference sequence). The CDR3 length is 15 residues.